The entry that follows covers one T cell receptor (gamma chain) sequence. Its antigen has not been determined. Base qualities are not at hand, and no much larger clone is one base apart. Thymic samples were depleted of alphabeta T cells, then CD3+ TCRVdelta1+ TCRVdelta2- thymocytes were FACS-sorted. The purity of the sorted Vdelta1+ thymocytes was between roughly 97% and 99.6%. The thymic specimens were obtained from fewer than ten paediatric patients, aged about 5 days to 15 months, who were having corrective cardiac surgery. Thymic tissue was dispersed, and mononuclear cells were isolated on a Histopaque-1077 density gradient. Staining used anti-TCRVdelta1 clone TS8.2, anti-TCRVdelta2 clone B6, anti-CD3 clone HIT3a and anti-TCRalphabeta clone IP26 antibodies. The sample belongs to a study of Vδ1+ human thymocytes (dated by TCRdb to the late 2010s). Study-wide context: mRNA-level TRG and TRD CDR3 repertoires of highly purified Vdelta1+ thymocytes from young children were characterised as a data resource. Validation of the multiplex-based CDR3 amplicon strategy against 5'RACE-based CDR3 amplicon generation methods had been performed previously. What the study reported, not specific to this receptor: The thymic TRG and TRD repertoires appeared highly polyclonal, with Gaussian CDR3 length distributions, in contrast to the oligoclonal repertoires of peripheral blood. Around 22% of thymic TRD sequences were found to be Vdelta2 (and few were Vdelta3) despite high sort purity, in contrast to peripheral blood Vdelta1+ controls. Many TRG clonotypes were shared between donors (up to roughly 6.9x10^3), whereas TRD repertoires were essentially private (max roughly 120 shared). The use of highly purified populations and single-cell validation was advised by the authors, since misinterpretation of bulk repertoire data could be caused by unexpected Vdelta2 sequences. Because no clustering by age or sex was observed, donors were not stratified by these variables in the analyses.

RNA was isolated using the RNeasy mini kit, and reverse transcription was performed with Superscript III. CDR3 amplicons were generated by multiplex PCR with pooled V-gene forward primers and a constant-region reverse primer carrying Illumina adaptor overhangs. Amplicons were gel-purified, then indexed with Nextera index primers over about 8 extra PCR cycles and purified with AMPure XP beads. The libraries were sequenced on an Illumina MiSeq using paired-end 250 bp reads, dual indexing and a 20% PhiX spike-in. Per the original workflow: Read quality was checked with FastQC, and TRG read pairs were merged using ea-utils fastq-join. Sequences were annotated with IMGT/HighV-QUEST, keeping only productive sequences with unambiguous V-gene assignment; clonotypes were defined by identical CDR3 sequence. For downstream analysis, VDJtools 1.1.1, tcR 2.2.3, Treemap and vegan Shannon diversity in R 3.4.4 were used. Public reads were reanalyzed in TCRdb with CATT, and rows carrying the same DNA were merged afterwards. The V and J calls here are based on TCRdb, not the publication. For this sample the table gives 25,000 to 35,000 gamma-chain clones, of which roughly 20% were detected only once. The ten largest make up 1.5% to 2% of the sample.

The CDR3 measures 13 amino acids from cysteine to phenylalanine. Kept here is only the CDR3 DNA, which spans 39 bases and is read in frame from base 1. CDR1 GITISATS and CDR2 ISYDGTV were looked up in the germline V gene (reference sequence). V and J are trimmed by 5 bases and 3 bases, and the gene matches miss 7 bases of the junction. In this chain, TRGV9 is recombined with TRGJ1 or TRGJ2. This TCR was sampled from a boy younger than two who had congenital heart surgery. Sequencing was carried out using Vdelta1+ gamma-delta thymocytes from the thymus. In the paper's terms, the cell subset or site label means: FACS-sorted CD3+ TCRalphabeta- TCRVdelta1+ TCRVdelta2- thymocytes. The DNA sequence is as follows: TGTGCCTTGTGGGGACAGTTTTATTATAAGAAACTCTTT. The resulting protein is CALWGQFYYKKLF.